A selection of T cell receptor beta chains follows, all from one sample in a study of T cells after yellow fever vaccination. TCRdb recomputed calls from the 5' RACE reads with MiXCR, one row per CDR3 protein. The table has 80,000 to 100,000 distinct CDR3 sequences, roughly 9% seen once. Sequencing used CD8+ T cells not binding an NS4B(214-222) dextramer, sorted from PBMCs, obtained less than 18 days after the first yellow fever vaccination. Source of these receptors: a man in his late teens or twenties who received the YFV17D yellow fever vaccine. Each CDR3 is given with its conserved first and last residue. A D gene is named only where the DNA matches it firmly. Rows may omit the clone size; those that give it use once, few, many or a size class.

clone size	D gene	CDR3 length	V gene	J gene	CDR3 DNA	CDR3 protein
-	TRBD2	18	TRBV11-1	TRBJ2-1	TGTGCCAGCAGCTTAGATGGGGCACTAGCGATGGTCCACAATGAGCAGTTCTTC	CASSLDGALAMVHNEQFF
-	TRBD1	15	TRBV20-1	TRBJ1-1	TGCAGTGCTAGAGATCTGGACAGGGATAACACTGAAGCTTTCTTT	CSARDLDRDNTEAFF
-	-	14	TRBV27	TRBJ2-5	TGTGCCAGCAGTTTCCAGGGGCCGCAAGAGACCCAGTACTTC	CASSFQGPQETQYF
-	-	17	TRBV3-1	TRBJ2-1	TGTGCCAGCAGCCAAGGAGGTTTTGGACAGATTTACAATGAGCAGTTCTTC	CASSQGGFGQIYNEQFF
few	-	13	TRBV6-6	TRBJ1-6	TGTGCCAGCGGGAGCTCCTATAATTCACCCCTCCACTTT	CASGSSYNSPLHF
many	TRBD2	16	TRBV29-1	TRBJ2-1	TGCAGCGTTGAACGGCTAGCGGGGGGGCCTTGGAATGAGCAGTTCTTC	CSVERLAGGPWNEQFF
-	-	14	TRBV5-4	TRBJ2-1	TGTGCCAGCAGCTTGGTGCGGGCAGAGGGTGAGCAGTTCTTC	CASSLVRAEGEQFF
few	-	12	TRBV19	TRBJ1-1	TGTGCCAGTAGTTCGGGGAACACTGAAGCTTTCTTT	CASSSGNTEAFF
-	TRBD2	15	TRBV5-5	TRBJ2-2	TGTGCCAGCAGCCCTCGCGGGGGGCAGACCGGGGAGCTGTTTTTT	CASSPRGGQTGELFF
few	TRBD2	15	TRBV7-2	TRBJ2-3	TGTGCCAGCAGCTCTAGCGGGGCGACCACAGATACGCAGTATTTT	CASSSSGATTDTQYF
few	-	13	TRBV29-1	TRBJ2-7	TGCAGCGTGGGGGCAGGTGGCTCCTACGAGCAGTACTTC	CSVGAGGSYEQYF
few	-	14	TRBV13	TRBJ1-1	TGTGCCAGCAGCTTAGGGGGGCCGAACGCTGAAGCTTTCTTT	CASSLGGPNAEAFF
-	-	14	TRBV6-1	TRBJ1-1	TGTGCCAGCACCACAGGGAGGGACCACACTGAAGCTTTCTTT	CASTTGRDHTEAFF
many	-	13	TRBV29-1	TRBJ2-1	TGCAGCGTTGAAGGGGGGGCCGAGTATGAGCAGTTCTTC	CSVEGGAEYEQFF
few	-	16	TRBV9	TRBJ2-1	TGTGCCAGCAGCGTTGGTGGGGACGCCTCCTACAATGAGCAGTTCTTC	CASSVGGDASYNEQFF
few	-	14	TRBV6-1	TRBJ2-3	TGTGCCAGCACCCCTTCCACGCGCACAGATACGCAGTATTTT	CASTPSTRTDTQYF
few	-	13	TRBV4-1	TRBJ1-1	TGCGCCAGCAGCCAAGAGCGCACCCCTGAAGCTTTCTTT	CASSQERTPEAFF
few	-	15	TRBV5-6	TRBJ2-3	TGTGCCAGCGGCGGTGGCGTGGAGAGCACAGATACGCAGTATTTT	CASGGGVESTDTQYF
few	-	15	TRBV12-3/TRBV12-4	TRBJ1-5	TGTGCCAGCAGCCCCACGGAAGGGTTTAGTCAGCCCCAGCATTTT	CASSPTEGFSQPQHF
many	-	15	TRBV4-1	TRBJ2-2	TGCGCCAGCAGCCAAGTTTTGGGATCGGCCGGGGAGCTGTTTTTT	CASSQVLGSAGELFF
-	-	15	TRBV4-1	TRBJ1-1	TGCGCCAGCAGCCACGTAGGACAGTTGAACACTGAAGCTTTCTTT	CASSHVGQLNTEAFF
-	-	15	TRBV12-3/TRBV12-4	TRBJ2-1	TGTGCCAGCAGTTTTATGTCGGGAGCCTACAATGAGCAGTTCTTC	CASSFMSGAYNEQFF
-	TRBD1	16	TRBV5-1	TRBJ1-1	TGCGCCAGCAGCTCGGGACAGGGCGTGGTGAACACTGAAGCTTTCTTT	CASSSGQGVVNTEAFF
few	-	15	TRBV6-5	TRBJ1-1	TGTGCCAGCAGTTACAGGTTAGAGAAGAACACTGAAGCTTTCTTT	CASSYRLEKNTEAFF
few	TRBD2	16	TRBV2	TRBJ2-5	TGTGCCAGCAGTCCCGGGACTAGCGTGCGGCAAGAGACCCAGTACTTC	CASSPGTSVRQETQYF
few	TRBD1	14	TRBV11-1	TRBJ1-2	TGTGCCAGCAGCTTGACGGGACAGGTCTTTGGCTACACCTTC	CASSLTGQVFGYTF
many	-	15	TRBV6-5	TRBJ1-2	TGTGCCAGCAGTTACTCGAGGACGATAAACTATGGCTACACCTTC	CASSYSRTINYGYTF
-	-	14	TRBV30	TRBJ2-2	TGTGCCTGGACTCGTAGTACTGTCACCGGGGAGCTGTTTTTT	CAWTRSTVTGELFF
few	-	16	TRBV11-3	TRBJ2-6	TGTGCCAGCAGCTTGGACGGAGTCTCTGGGGCCAACGTCCTGACTTTC	CASSLDGVSGANVLTF
few	-	14	TRBV20-1	TRBJ2-7	TGCAGTGCCCCAGGTGTCCGCCGCTCCTACGAGCAGTACTTC	CSAPGVRRSYEQYF
few	-	16	TRBV11-2	TRBJ2-1	TGTGCCAGCAGCCCCCGGGACTGGCTTGGATACAATGAGCAGTTCTTC	CASSPRDWLGYNEQFF
-	-	15	TRBV20-1	TRBJ2-3	TGCAGTGCTAGAGATAGACGGGGTAAAACAGATACGCAGTATTTT	CSARDRRGKTDTQYF
-	-	14	TRBV7-8	TRBJ2-7	TGTGCCAGCACCACTTCGAGCGGCTCCTACGAGCAGTACTTC	CASTTSSGSYEQYF